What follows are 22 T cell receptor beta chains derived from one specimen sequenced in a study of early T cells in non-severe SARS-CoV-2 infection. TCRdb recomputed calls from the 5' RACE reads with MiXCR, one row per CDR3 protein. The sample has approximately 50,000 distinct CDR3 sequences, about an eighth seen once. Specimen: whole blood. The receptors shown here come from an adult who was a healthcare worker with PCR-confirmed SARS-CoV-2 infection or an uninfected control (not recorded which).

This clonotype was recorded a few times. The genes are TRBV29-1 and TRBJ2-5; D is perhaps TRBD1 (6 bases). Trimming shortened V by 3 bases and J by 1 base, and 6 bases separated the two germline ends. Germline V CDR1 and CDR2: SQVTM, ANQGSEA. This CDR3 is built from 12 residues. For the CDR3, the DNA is TGCAGCGTTGAGGACAGCCAAGAGACCCAGTACTTC. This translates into CSVEDSQETQYF.

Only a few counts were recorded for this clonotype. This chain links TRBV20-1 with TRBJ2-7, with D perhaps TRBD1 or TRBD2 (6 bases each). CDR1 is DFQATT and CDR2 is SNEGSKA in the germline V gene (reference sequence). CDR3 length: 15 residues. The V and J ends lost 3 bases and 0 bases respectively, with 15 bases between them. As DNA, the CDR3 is TGCAGTGCTAGTCCGGGGGCTATGAGCTCCTACGAGCAGTACTTC. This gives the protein CSASPGAMSSYEQYF.

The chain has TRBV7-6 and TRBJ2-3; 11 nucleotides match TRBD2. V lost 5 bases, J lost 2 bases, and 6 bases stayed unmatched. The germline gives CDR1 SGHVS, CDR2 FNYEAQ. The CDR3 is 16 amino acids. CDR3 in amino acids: CASSLVAGGTTDTQYF. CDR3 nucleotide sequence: TGTGCCAGCAGCCTCGTAGCGGGGGGGACCACAGATACGCAGTATTTT. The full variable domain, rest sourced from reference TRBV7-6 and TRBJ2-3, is GAGVSQSPRYKVTKRGQDVALRCDPISGHVSLYWYRQALGQGPEFLTYFNYEAQQDKSGLPNDRFSAERPEGSISTLTIQRTEQRDSAMYRCASSLVAGGTTDTQYFGPGTRLTVL.

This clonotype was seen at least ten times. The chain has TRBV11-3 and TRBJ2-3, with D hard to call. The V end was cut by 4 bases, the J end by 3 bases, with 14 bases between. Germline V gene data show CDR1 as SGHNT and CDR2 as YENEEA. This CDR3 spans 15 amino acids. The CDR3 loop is CASSSSPLGTDTQYF. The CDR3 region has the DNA TGTGCCAGCAGCTCTAGTCCCCTGGGAACAGATACGCAGTATTTT.

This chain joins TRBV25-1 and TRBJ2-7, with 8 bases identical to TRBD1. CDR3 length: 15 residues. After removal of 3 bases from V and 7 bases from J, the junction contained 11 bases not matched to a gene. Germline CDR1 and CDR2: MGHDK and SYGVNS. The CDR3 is CASSDGGQGDREQYF. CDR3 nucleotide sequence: TGTGCCAGCAGTGACGGGGGCCAGGGGGACAGGGAGCAGTACTTC.

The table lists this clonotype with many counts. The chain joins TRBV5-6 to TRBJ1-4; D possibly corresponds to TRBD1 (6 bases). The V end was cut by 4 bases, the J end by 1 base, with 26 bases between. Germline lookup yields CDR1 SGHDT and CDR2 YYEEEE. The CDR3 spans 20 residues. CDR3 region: CASSVVDSGSHSLTNEKLFF. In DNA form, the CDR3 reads TGTGCCAGCAGCGTCGTGGACAGCGGTTCACACAGCCTAACTAATGAAAAACTGTTTTTT.

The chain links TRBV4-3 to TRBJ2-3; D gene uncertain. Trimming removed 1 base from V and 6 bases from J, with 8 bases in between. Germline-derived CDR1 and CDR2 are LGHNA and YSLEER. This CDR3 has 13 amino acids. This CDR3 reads CASSQGSADTQYF. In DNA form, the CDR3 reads TGCGCCAGCAGCCAAGGATCGGCGGATACGCAGTATTTT.

CDR3 DNA sequence: TGTGCCAGCAGTTCAAAGGGACAGACTAATGAAAAACTGTTTTTT. Translating gives CASSSKGQTNEKLFF. The gene calls are TRBV27 and TRBJ1-4; the match to TRBD1 covers 7 bases. V lost 4 bases, J lost 2 bases, and 4 bases stayed unmatched. This CDR3 spans 15 amino acids. The germline V gene encodes CDR1 MNHEY and CDR2 SMNVEV (reference sequence).

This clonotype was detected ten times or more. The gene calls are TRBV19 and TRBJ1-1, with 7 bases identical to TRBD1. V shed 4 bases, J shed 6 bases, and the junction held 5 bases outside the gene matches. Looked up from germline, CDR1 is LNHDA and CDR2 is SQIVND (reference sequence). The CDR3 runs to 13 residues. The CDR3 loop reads CASSSQGVAEAFF. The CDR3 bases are TGTGCCAGTAGTAGTCAGGGGGTTGCTGAAGCTTTCTTT.

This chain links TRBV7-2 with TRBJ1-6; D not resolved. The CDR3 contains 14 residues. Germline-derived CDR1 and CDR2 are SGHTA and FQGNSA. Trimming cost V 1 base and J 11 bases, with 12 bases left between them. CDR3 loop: CASSLGVPGPPLHF. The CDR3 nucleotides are TGTGCCAGCAGCTTAGGGGTCCCAGGCCCACCCCTCCACTTT.

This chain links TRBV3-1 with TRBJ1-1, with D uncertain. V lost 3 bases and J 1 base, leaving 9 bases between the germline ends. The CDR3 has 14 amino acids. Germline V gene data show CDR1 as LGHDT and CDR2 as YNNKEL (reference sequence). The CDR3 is CASSHLGANTEAFF. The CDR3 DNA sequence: TGTGCCAGCAGCCATCTAGGCGCGAACACTGAAGCTTTCTTT.

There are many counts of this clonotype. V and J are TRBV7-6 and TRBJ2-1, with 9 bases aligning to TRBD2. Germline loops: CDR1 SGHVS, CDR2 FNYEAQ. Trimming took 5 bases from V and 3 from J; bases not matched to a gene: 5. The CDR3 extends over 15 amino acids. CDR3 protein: CASSRLAEIYNEQFF. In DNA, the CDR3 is TGTGCCAGCAGCAGACTAGCGGAGATCTACAATGAGCAGTTCTTC. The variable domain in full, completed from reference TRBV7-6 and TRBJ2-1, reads GAGVSQSPRYKVTKRGQDVALRCDPISGHVSLYWYRQALGQGPEFLTYFNYEAQQDKSGLPNDRFSAERPEGSISTLTIQRTEQRDSAMYRCASSRLAEIYNEQFFGPGTRLTVL.

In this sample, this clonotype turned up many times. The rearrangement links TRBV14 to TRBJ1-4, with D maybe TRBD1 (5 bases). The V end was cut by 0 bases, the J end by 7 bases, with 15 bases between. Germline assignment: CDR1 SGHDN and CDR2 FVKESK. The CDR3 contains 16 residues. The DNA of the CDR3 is TGTGCCAGCAGCCAAGAATTAGACCCAAGGGGTGAAAAACTGTTTTTT. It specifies CASSQELDPRGEKLFF.

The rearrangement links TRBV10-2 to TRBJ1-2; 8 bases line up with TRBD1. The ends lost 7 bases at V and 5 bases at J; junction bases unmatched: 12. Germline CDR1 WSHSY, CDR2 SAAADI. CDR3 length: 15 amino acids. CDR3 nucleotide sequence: TGCGCCAGCACCTTGACAGGGGCTAAGACATATGGCTACACCTTC. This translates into CASTLTGAKTYGYTF.

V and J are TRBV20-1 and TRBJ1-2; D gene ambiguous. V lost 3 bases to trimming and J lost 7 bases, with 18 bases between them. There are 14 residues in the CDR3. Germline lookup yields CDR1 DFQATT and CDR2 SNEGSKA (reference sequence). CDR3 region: CSASSPLSFSGYTF. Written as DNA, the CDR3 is TGCAGTGCTAGCTCCCCGCTTAGTTTTTCTGGCTACACCTTC.

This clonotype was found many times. The CDR3 loop reads CASRTSVETQYF. CDR3 nucleotide sequence: TGTGCCAGCAGGACTAGCGTAGAGACCCAGTACTTC. This rearrangement joins TRBV6-1 to TRBJ2-5; TRBD2 matches at 8 bases. The germline CDR1 and CDR2 sequences are MNHNS and SASEGT. The length of the CDR3 is 12 residues. V was pared by 6 bases and J by 4 bases, with 1 base of the junction left unmatched.

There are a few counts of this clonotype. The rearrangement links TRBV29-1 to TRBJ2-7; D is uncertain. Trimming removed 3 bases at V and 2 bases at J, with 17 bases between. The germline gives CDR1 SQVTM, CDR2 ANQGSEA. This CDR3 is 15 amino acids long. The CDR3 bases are TGCAGCGTTGAGAACGGTAGCCCACCTCCCTACGAGCAGTACTTC. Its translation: CSVENGSPPPYEQYF.

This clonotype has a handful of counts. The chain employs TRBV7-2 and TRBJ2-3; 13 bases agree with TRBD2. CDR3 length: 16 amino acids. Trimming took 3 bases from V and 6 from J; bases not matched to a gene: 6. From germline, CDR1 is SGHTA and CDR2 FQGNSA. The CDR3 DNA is TGTGCCAGCAGCTTCCGACTAGCGGGGGGCATGGATACGCAGTATTTT. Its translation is CASSFRLAGGMDTQYF.

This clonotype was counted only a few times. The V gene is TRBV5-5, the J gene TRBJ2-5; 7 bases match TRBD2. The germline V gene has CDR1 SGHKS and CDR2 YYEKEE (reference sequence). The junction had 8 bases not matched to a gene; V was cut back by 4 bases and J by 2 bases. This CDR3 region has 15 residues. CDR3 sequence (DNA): TGTGCCAGCAGCACTCAGGGACTACTTCAAGAGACCCAGTACTTC. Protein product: CASSTQGLLQETQYF. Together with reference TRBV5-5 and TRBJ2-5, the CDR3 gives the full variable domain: DAGVTQSPTHLIKTRGQQVTLRCSPISGHKSVSWYQQVLGQGPQFIFQYYEKEERGRGNFPDRFSARQFPNYSSELNVNALLLGDSALYLCASSTQGLLQETQYFGPGTRLLVL.

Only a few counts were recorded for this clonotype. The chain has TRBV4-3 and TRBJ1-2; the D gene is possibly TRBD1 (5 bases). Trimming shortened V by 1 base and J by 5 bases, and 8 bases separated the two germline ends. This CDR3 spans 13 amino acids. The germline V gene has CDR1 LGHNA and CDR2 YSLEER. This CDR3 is CASSQAGGYGYTF. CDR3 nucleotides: TGCGCCAGCAGCCAAGCGGGGGGTTATGGCTACACCTTC.

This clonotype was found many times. The CDR3 coding sequence is TGTGCCAGCGGGGATAAACAGATTCTGAACACTGAAGCTTTCTTT. Encoded protein: CASGDKQILNTEAFF. The chain joins TRBV18 to TRBJ1-1; no clear D. Deletions cut 8 bases from V and 0 bases from J, with 16 bases between. Germline V CDR1 and CDR2: KGHSH, LQKENI. The CDR3 length is 15 residues. The variable domain in full, with the rest retrieved from reference TRBV18 and TRBJ1-1, is NAGVMQNPRHLVRRRGQEARLRCSPMKGHSHVYWYRQLPEEGLKFMVYLQKENIIDESGMPKERFSAEFPKEGPSILRIQQVVRGDSAAYFCASGDKQILNTEAFFGQGTRLTVV.

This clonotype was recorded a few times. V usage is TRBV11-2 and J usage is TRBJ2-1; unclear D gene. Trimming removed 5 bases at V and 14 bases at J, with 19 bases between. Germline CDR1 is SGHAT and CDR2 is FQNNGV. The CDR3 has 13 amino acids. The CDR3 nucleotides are TGTGCCAGCAGCCTCGCGCGGCCCCACACGGAGTTCTTC. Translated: CASSLARPHTEFF.